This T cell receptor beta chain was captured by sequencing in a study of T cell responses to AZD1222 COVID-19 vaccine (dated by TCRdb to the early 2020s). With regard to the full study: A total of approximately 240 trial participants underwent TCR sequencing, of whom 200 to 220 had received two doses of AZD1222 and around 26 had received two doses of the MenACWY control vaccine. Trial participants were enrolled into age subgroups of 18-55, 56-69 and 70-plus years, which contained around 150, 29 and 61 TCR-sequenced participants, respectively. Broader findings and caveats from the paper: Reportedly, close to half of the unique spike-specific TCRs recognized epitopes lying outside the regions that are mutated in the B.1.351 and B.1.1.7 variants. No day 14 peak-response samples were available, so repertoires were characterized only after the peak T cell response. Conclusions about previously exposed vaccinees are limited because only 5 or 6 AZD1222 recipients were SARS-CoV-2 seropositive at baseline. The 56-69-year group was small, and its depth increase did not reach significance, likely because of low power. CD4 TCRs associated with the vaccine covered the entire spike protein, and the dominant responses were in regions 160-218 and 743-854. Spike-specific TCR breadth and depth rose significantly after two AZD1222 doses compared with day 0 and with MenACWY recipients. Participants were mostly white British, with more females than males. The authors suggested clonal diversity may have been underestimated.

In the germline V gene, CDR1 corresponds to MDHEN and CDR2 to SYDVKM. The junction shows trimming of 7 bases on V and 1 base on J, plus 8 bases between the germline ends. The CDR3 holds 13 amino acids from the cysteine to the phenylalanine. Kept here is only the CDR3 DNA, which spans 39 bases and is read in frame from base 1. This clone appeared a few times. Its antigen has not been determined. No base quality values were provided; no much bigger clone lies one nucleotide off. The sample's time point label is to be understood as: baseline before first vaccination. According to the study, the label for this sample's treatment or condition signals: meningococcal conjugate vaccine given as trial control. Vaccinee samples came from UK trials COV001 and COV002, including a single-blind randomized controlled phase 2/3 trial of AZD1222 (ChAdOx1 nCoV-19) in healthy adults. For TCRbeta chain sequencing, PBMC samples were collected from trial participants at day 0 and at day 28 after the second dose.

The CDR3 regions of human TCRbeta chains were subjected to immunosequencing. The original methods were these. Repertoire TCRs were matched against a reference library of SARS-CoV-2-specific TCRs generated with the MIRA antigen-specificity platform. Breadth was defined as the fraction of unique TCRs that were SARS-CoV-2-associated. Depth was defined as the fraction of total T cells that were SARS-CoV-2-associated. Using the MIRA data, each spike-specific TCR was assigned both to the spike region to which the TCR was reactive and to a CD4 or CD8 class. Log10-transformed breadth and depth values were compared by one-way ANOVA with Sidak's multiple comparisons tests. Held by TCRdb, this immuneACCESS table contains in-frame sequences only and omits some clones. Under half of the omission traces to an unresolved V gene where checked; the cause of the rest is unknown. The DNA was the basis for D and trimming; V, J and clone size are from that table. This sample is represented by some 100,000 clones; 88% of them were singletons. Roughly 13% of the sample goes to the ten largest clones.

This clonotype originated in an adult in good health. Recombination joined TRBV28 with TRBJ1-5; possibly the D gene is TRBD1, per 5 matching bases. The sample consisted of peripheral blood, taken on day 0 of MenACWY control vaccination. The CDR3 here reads CASTGGSNQPQHF. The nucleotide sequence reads TGTGCCAGCACCGGGGGGAGCAATCAGCCCCAGCATTTT.